In its sample, the clone carrying this T cell receptor (beta chain) was seen many times. Its target is unknown. This sample stems from a study of T-cell reconstitution after alpha-beta-depleted transplantation in children. Findings and caveats of the study: Several hundred expanded graft clones reportedly were the source of alpha-beta T cells about two months after transplant.

Preparation of the TCRbeta library involved a method that used unique molecular identifiers. In TCRdb, the PCR reads were re-called with MiXCR into one record per CDR3 protein. The sample comprises approximately 30,000 distinct CDR3 sequences, about 7% of which are singletons, and around 25% rests with the top ten. Germline values: CDR1 SGHTA, CDR2 FQGTGA. V trimming: 3 bases; J trimming: 5 bases; junction bases outside the gene matches: 7. The CDR3 totals 15 residues. The TCR sequence derives from a child younger than two who had a stem cell transplant for acute myeloid leukemia, so the T cells may come from the graft donor. Sequences were derived from peripheral blood, sampled 60 days after TCRalphabeta/CD19-depleted stem cell transplant. The chain links TRBV7-3 to TRBJ2-7; 10 nucleotides agree with TRBD1. CDR3 coding DNA: TGTGCCAGCAGCTTTTCCGGACAGGGGGGAAACGAGCAGTACTTC. Its protein product is CASSFSGQGGNEQYF.